This TCR beta chain emerged from a study of cytomegalovirus exposure and HLA in healthy donors. Notes on the study in general: According to a subsequent analysis, TCR clusters identified in the first cohort showed a tendency to co-occur across the 100 to 150 validation repertoires.

CDR3 size: 15 residues. The V and J ends lost 7 bases and 2 bases respectively, with 18 bases between them. Germline-derived CDR1 and CDR2 are MNHEY and SMNVEV (reference sequence). Sequencing was performed with immunoSEQ multiplex PCR; in TCRdb, only in-frame clones are kept and a portion is missing. Of about 160,000 clones in the sample, about 90% were seen once. Comment on this clone: What it binds is not known.

This chain links TRBV27 with TRBJ2-7, with TRBD1 as a possible D gene (6 bases). Sequenced: PBMCs. This clonotype was sampled from a woman in her twenties or thirties in good health and CMV-seronegative. CDR3 in DNA: TGTGCCAGCAAGTCAGTTGGGGACATGACCTACGAGCAGTACTTC. Encoded protein: CASKSVGDMTYEQYF.